This T cell receptor (beta chain) was recovered during a study of T-cell memory formation after mild COVID-19. Study-wide context: Clusters were largely donor specific. Study-level findings and limits: Detection of some responders pre-infection suggested pre-existing cross-reactive memory T cells participated. Specificity for SARS-CoV-2 was not confirmed among the second-wave clones peaking on day 37.

The V gene lost 6 bases and the J gene lost 3 bases, with 22 bases spanning the gap. CDR3 length: 17 residues. Germline assignment: CDR1 KGHSH and CDR2 LQKENI. For this clonotype: Its antigen remains unknown.

Barcoded TCR alpha and TCR beta cDNA libraries with UMIs came from 5'RACE using constant-segment primers. TCRdb re-derived calls from the 5' RACE reads in MiXCR, one entry per CDR3 protein. This sample yields approximately 51,000 distinct CDR3 sequences, of which over 8.5% are seen a single time; about an eighth belongs to the top ten. The sequence was obtained from an adult woman who had mild COVID-19 (a few samples of this study predate the infection). Cell type and time point are not known. The sample comprised PBMCs or a T cell subset sorted from them (not recorded which). The chain couples TRBV18 to TRBJ2-3; possibly TRBD2 for D (6 bases). The CDR3 loop reads CASSPLPRAGQTDTQYF. CDR3 bases: TGTGCCAGCTCCCCCCTGCCAAGAGCGGGCCAAACAGATACGCAGTATTTT.